Described below is a single TCR beta chain sequence and its context. The data derive from a study of cytomegalovirus exposure and HLA in healthy donors. Amplification used 60 Vbeta primers and 13 Jbeta primers. The method was immunoSEQ multiplex PCR; TCRdb's version includes in-frame clones alone and lacks a portion of them. The sample consists of about 120,000 clones, more than 65% of them appearing once. V was shortened by 4 bases and J by 10 bases, with 16 bases between the two germline ends. The CDR3 extends over 13 amino acids. The germline V gene encodes CDR1 LNHDA and CDR2 SQIVND (reference sequence).

V is TRBV19 and J is TRBJ1-1; D is undetermined. This receptor was identified in a human donor in good health. Material: PBMCs. The chain's CDR3 is CASSRASLFRAFF. In DNA form, the CDR3 reads TGTGCCAGTAGTAGGGCGAGCCTTTTTCGAGCTTTCTTT.